These T cell receptor beta chains were read from a single sample in a study of response to subunit inactivated influenza vaccine. One entry per CDR3 protein, called by TCRdb with MiXCR from the RT-PCR reads. The sample holds 250,000 to 350,000 distinct CDR3 sequences, around 22% seen once. The specimen comprised PBMCs from blood, sampled around 22 months after vaccination. Receptors were obtained from a man aged 50 to 69 who received an inactivated influenza vaccine. Each CDR3 is given with its conserved first and last residue. A D gene is named only where the DNA matches it firmly. A row's size may be missing; if present it is once, few, many or a size class.

clone_size j_call v_call d_call cdr3_nt cdr3_aa
. TRBJ1-2 TRBV21-1 . TGTGCCAGCAGCAAAGCGCTTTGGACTAGCCGGGAAGGCTACACCTTC CASSKALWTSREGYTF
many TRBJ2-3 TRBV6-2/TRBV6-3 TRBD2 TGTGCCAGCAGTTACTCGGGCCGCGGGAGGCTCTACCGCACAGATACGCAGTATTTT CASSYSGRGRLYRTDTQYF
. TRBJ1-1 TRBV5-4 . TGTGCCAGCAGCTTGGGGGGGAAGGTCGCCTCTGAAGCTTTCTTT CASSLGGKVASEAFF
. TRBJ1-2 TRBV7-2 . TGTGCCAGCAGCTTTACTAGGGACTATGGCTACACCTTC CASSFTRDYGYTF
. TRBJ2-1 TRBV6-2/TRBV6-3 TRBD2 TGTGCCAGCAGTTACTCGACTAGCGGGAGTGAAAATGAGCAGTTCTTC CASSYSTSGSENEQFF
few TRBJ2-1 TRBV7-2 TRBD2 TGTGCCAGCAGCTTATCTCGACTAGCCCCACATGAGCAGTTCTTC CASSLSRLAPHEQFF
. TRBJ2-1 TRBV7-9 TRBD1 TGTGCCAGCAGCTCATACAGGGGCCAGCCCGTAGGTGAGCAGTTCTTC CASSSYRGQPVGEQFF
. TRBJ2-7 TRBV5-1 . TGCGCCAGCAGCCCGGGGTACCTAAGGCAGTACTTC CASSPGYLRQYF
few TRBJ1-3 TRBV12-3/TRBV12-4 TRBD1 TGTGCCAGCAGCAACCGACAGGGTTCAGGAAACACCATATATTTT CASSNRQGSGNTIYF
. TRBJ2-1 TRBV25-1 TRBD2 TGTGCCAGCAGTGAAAGGGCTAGCGGGGGTGGTGAGCAGTTCTTC CASSERASGGGEQFF
many TRBJ1-1 TRBV7-2 . TGTGCCAGCAGCTTAAGTCGGGGTGGAGGCACTGAAGCTTTCTTT CASSLSRGGGTEAFF
few TRBJ1-3 TRBV28 . TGTGCCAGCAGCTTGTATGGCAGGGCAGGAAACACCATATATTTT CASSLYGRAGNTIYF
. TRBJ2-3 TRBV21-1 . TGTGCCAGCAGCAGATTAGCAGAGAGCACAGATACGCAGTATTTT CASSRLAESTDTQYF
. TRBJ2-7 TRBV3-1 TRBD2 TGTGCCAGCAGCCGAGGACTAGCGGGAGGGCCCGAGCAGTACTTC CASSRGLAGGPEQYF
few TRBJ1-6 TRBV13 TRBD1 TGTGCCAGCAGCTTAAGACCGGGACAGGGAGGGTCCTATAATTCACCCCTCCACTTT CASSLRPGQGGSYNSPLHF
. TRBJ2-2 TRBV6-2/TRBV6-3 TRBD2 TGTGCCAGCGGCGGGGGGCGTAGTCTGTACGGGGAGCTGTTTTTT CASGGGRSLYGELFF
many TRBJ1-2 TRBV12-3/TRBV12-4 TRBD1 TGTGCCAGCAGCTTAGGGACAGCAAACTATGGCTACACCTTC CASSLGTANYGYTF
. TRBJ2-1 TRBV20-1 . TGCAGTGCTGTAGATGGGCCCCCTGCCGGGGCGCAGTTCTTC CSAVDGPPAGAQFF
. TRBJ1-3 TRBV18 . TGTGCCAGCTCACACTCTGGAAACACCATATATTTT CASSHSGNTIYF
. TRBJ1-3 TRBV12-3/TRBV12-4 . TGTGCCAGCAGTTTATCATACTCTGGAAACACCATATATTTT CASSLSYSGNTIYF
few TRBJ2-1 TRBV4-3 . TGCGCCAGCAGCCAAGAAGGAACATTGGATGAGCAGTTCTTC CASSQEGTLDEQFF
. TRBJ2-3 TRBV20-1 . TGCAGTGGATGGGTGTTGGCCTACCCGAGAGATACGCAGTATTTT CSGWVLAYPRDTQYF
. TRBJ1-1 TRBV7-6 . TGTGCCAGCAGCTTAGGGGACGGCACTGAAGCTTTCTTT CASSLGDGTEAFF